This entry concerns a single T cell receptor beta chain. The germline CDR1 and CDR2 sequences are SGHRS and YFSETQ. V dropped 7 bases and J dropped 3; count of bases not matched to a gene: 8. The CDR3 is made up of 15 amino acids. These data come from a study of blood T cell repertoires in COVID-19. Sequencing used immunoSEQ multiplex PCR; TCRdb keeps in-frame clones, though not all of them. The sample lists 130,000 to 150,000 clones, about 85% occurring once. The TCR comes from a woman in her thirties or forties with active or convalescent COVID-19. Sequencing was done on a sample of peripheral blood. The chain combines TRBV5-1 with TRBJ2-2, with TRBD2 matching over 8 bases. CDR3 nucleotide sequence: TGCGCCAGCTACTTAGCGGGGCCATACACCGGGGAGCTGTTTTTT. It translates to CASYLAGPYTGELFF.